This T cell receptor beta chain was profiled in a study of control samples from healthy donors and cancer patients. The CDR3 loop spans 16 amino acids. J gave up 3 bases and V 7 bases, and 14 bases lay outside the gene matches. Germline values: CDR1 SGHDT, CDR2 YYEEEE. TCRdb's table, derived via immunoSEQ multiplex PCR, lists solely in-frame clones and lacks some. The profile shows 110,000 to 150,000 clones, 75% to 95% of them singletons. This TCR was recovered from a man between 18 and 35 years old in good health. This sequence joins TRBV5-6 and TRBJ1-1, with 8 bases identical to TRBD1. The sequenced sample was blood. The CDR3 nucleotides read TGTGCCAGCCTGTCGAGGTCCAGGGGGCGGTACACTGAAGCTTTCTTT. It yields the protein CASLSRSRGRYTEAFF.